The rows below give T cell receptor beta chains drawn from one sample of a study of blood T cell repertoires in COVID-19. Clones were sequenced by immunoSEQ multiplex PCR, and TCRdb holds only the in-frame ones, with some missing. The sample lists about 120,000 clones; roughly nine tenths were seen once. The sequencing sample was made of peripheral blood. The receptor set was obtained from a human donor in a cohort sampled during active COVID-19. Both conserved end residues are part of each CDR3. A D gene is named only where the DNA matches it firmly. For some rows the clone size is stated as once, few or many, or as a class when expanded; others skip it.

16,TRBJ2-1,few,TRBD2,TRBV28,TGTGCCAGCAGTTTACCGATAGCGGGAGTAGACAATGAGCAGTTCTTC,CASSLPIAGVDNEQFF
17,TRBJ2-3,.,TRBD2,TRBV10-1,TGCGCCAGCAGTGAGTCCCCGTCAGCTAGCGGGGCAGATACGCAGTATTTT,CASSESPSASGADTQYF
15,TRBJ2-7,.,TRBD1,TRBV28,TGTGCCAGCAGTTTACCGGGACAGCAACGTTACGAGCAGTACTTC,CASSLPGQQRYEQYF
19,TRBJ2-7,.,TRBD2,TRBV19,TGTGCCAGTAGAGCCCCCAAGTGCGGGGGTCTGGGGGGGGGCTACGAGCAGTACTTC,CASRAPKCGGLGGGYEQYF
14,TRBJ1-5,few,TRBD1,TRBV5-8,TGTGCCAGCAGCCACCGACAGGGTCTACAGCCCCAGCATTTT,CASSHRQGLQPQHF
15,TRBJ1-6,.,.,TRBV27,TGTGCCAGCAGTAAATTAGACGGCCGGGATTCACCCCTCCACTTT,CASSKLDGRDSPLHF
11,TRBJ2-1,once,.,TRBV20-1,TGCAGTGCTCCCAGGAGGAATGAGCAGTTCTTC,CSAPRRNEQFF
13,TRBJ2-3,.,TRBD2,TRBV29-1,TGCAGCGGCGGGACTAGCGGCACAGATACGCAGTATTTT,CSGGTSGTDTQYF
17,TRBJ1-5,once,.,TRBV21-1,TGTGCCAGCAGCAAGTGGGGGACAGGGGGGAGCAATCAGCCCCAGCATTTT,CASSKWGTGGSNQPQHF
15,TRBJ1-2,.,TRBD1,TRBV3-1/TRBV3-2,TGTGCCAGCAGCCAAGATGTAGGACAGGGCTATGGCTACACCTTC,CASSQDVGQGYGYTF
18,TRBJ2-5,.,TRBD2,TRBV27,TGTGCCAGCACCTCGACGGGACCGAGGACTAGCGGGAATGAGACCCAGTACTTC,CASTSTGPRTSGNETQYF
16,TRBJ2-7,.,TRBD1,TRBV6-5,TGTGCCAGCAGTTACTCCTACTCCGGGACAGGGGACGAGCAGTACTTC,CASSYSYSGTGDEQYF
15,TRBJ1-4,.,.,TRBV28,TGTGCCAGCACTTACATGTGGAGCTCTAATGAAAAACTGTTTTTT,CASTYMWSSNEKLFF
13,TRBJ1-3,.,.,TRBV6-5,TGTGCCAGCAGTATCGGAGCGGGAAACACCATATATTTT,CASSIGAGNTIYF
15,TRBJ2-5,.,TRBD1,TRBV28,TGTGCCAGCAGTCCGGGACAGGGAGGCAAAGAGACCCAGTACTTC,CASSPGQGGKETQYF
13,TRBJ1-3,.,.,TRBV19,TGTGCCAGTAGTCCTACAGCTGGAAACACCATATATTTT,CASSPTAGNTIYF
16,TRBJ2-1,once,TRBD2,TRBV19,TGTGCCAGTAGCTGGACTAGCGGGAGAACCTACAATGAGCAGTTCTTC,CASSWTSGRTYNEQFF
18,TRBJ1-2,.,.,TRBV6-6,TGTGCCAGCAGTCCGCGAAGGGACTTCCCCAAGAAGGACTATGGCTACACCTTC,CASSPRRDFPKKDYGYTF
13,TRBJ2-7,.,.,TRBV30,TGTGCCTGGAACCGAGCTACCACCTACGAGCAGTACTTC,CAWNRATTYEQYF
17,TRBJ1-2,.,.,TRBV4-2,TGTGCCAGCAGCCAAGAATGGAGAGGAGAACAGGGCAATGGCTACACCTTC,CASSQEWRGEQGNGYTF
14,TRBJ2-7,.,.,TRBV20-1,TGCAGTGCTAGTGGCGCGGGCCCCCCCTCCGAGCAGTACTTC,CSASGAGPPSEQYF
14,TRBJ2-7,.,TRBD1,TRBV7-6,TGTGCCAGCAGCTTGGGACAGGAGATGTACGAGCAGTACTTC,CASSLGQEMYEQYF
17,TRBJ2-5,.,.,TRBV19,TGTGCCAGTAGTATGGTCAGGGGGGTTAACCCGAAAGAGACCCAGTACTTC,CASSMVRGVNPKETQYF
13,TRBJ1-2,.,.,TRBV15,TGTGCCACCAGCAGAGACGAGGAGTATGGCTACACCTTC,CATSRDEEYGYTF
14,TRBJ1-5,.,TRBD1,TRBV19,TGTGCCAGTAGTACGACAGGGGCTGTGCAGCCCCAGCATTTT,CASSTTGAVQPQHF
15,TRBJ2-3,.,TRBD1,TRBV5-1,TGCGCCAGCAGCACGGACAGGGGGATTACAGATACGCAGTATTTT,CASSTDRGITDTQYF
14,TRBJ2-1,.,.,TRBV27,TGTGCCAGCAGTTTCTTAGCCCGCTCCAATGAGCAGTTCTTC,CASSFLARSNEQFF
11,TRBJ2-7,.,TRBD1,TRBV29-1,TGCAGCGGGGGACAGGGGTACGAGCAGTACTTC,CSGGQGYEQYF
12,TRBJ1-4,.,.,TRBV19,TGTGCCAGTAGTATTGGGGGCAAAAAACTGTTTTTT,CASSIGGKKLFF
17,TRBJ2-3,.,TRBD2,TRBV27,TGTGCCAGCAGACGGGGGGGGGCTTGGGGCCCTACAGATACGCAGTATTTT,CASRRGGAWGPTDTQYF
16,TRBJ2-3,.,.,TRBV7-2,TGTGCCAGCAGCTTAGGTCCAGTGGGGCGCGAAGATACGCAGTATTTT,CASSLGPVGREDTQYF
14,TRBJ1-2,.,TRBD1,TRBV19,TGTGCCAGTAGGTCGGGACAGGGGGTGTATGGCTACACCTTC,CASRSGQGVYGYTF
17,TRBJ2-3,.,TRBD2,TRBV5-1,TGCGCCAGCAGCTTGGGGGTAGCGGGAGGGCCGGAAGATACGCAGTATTTT,CASSLGVAGGPEDTQYF
16,TRBJ2-2,.,TRBD2,TRBV11-3,TGTGCCAGCAGGGCCGGGACTAGCGGGAGTGCCGGGGAGCTGTTTTTT,CASRAGTSGSAGELFF
15,TRBJ2-6,once,.,TRBV19,TGTGCCAGTAGTACTGGGCACTCTGGGGCCAACGTCCTGACTTTC,CASSTGHSGANVLTF
14,TRBJ2-3,.,TRBD1,TRBV28,TGTGCCAGCATGACAGGGCCTAGCACAGATACGCAGTATTTT,CASMTGPSTDTQYF